Listed below are T cell receptor beta chains from one sample, sequenced in a study of CD8+CD57+ T cells in acquired aplastic anemia. TCRdb redid the calling of the reads with MiXCR, one entry per CDR3 protein. The top ten hold 25% to 30% of the sample, which has about 120,000 distinct CDR3 sequences, 55% to 70% seen once. The material sequenced was sorted CD4+, CD8+, or CD8+CD57+ T cells (not recorded which) from PBMCs. These receptor sequences come from a human donor with aplastic anemia. The CDR3 runs from the conserved cysteine through the conserved F or W. D genes are given only for firm matches. Size tells how often a clone was seen (once, few, many) or the class of an expanded clone, and some rows leave it out.

d_call cdr3_length clone_size j_call v_call cdr3_nt cdr3_aa
. 14 . TRBJ2-6 TRBV2 TGTGCCAGCAGTGAACGGGGGGGGGCCAACGTCCTGACTTTC CASSERGGANVLTF
TRBD1 13 . TRBJ1-2 TRBV19 TGTGCCAGTAGTCGGACAGGGAACTATGGCTACACCTTC CASSRTGNYGYTF
TRBD1 12 few TRBJ2-7 TRBV20-1 TGCAGTGCTACCAGGGGGCAGTACGAGCAGTACTTC CSATRGQYEQYF
TRBD2 11 . TRBJ2-3 TRBV7-9 TGTGCCAGCAGGGGACTAGCGGAGCAGTATTTT CASRGLAEQYF
. 15 . TRBJ2-1 TRBV11-1 TGTGCCAGCAGCTTTGGCGGTCGCGAGTACAATGAGCAGTTCTTC CASSFGGREYNEQFF
TRBD2 15 . TRBJ2-5 TRBV15 TGTGCCACCAGCAGAGTCTATGGGGGGGAAGAGACCCAGTACTTC CATSRVYGGEETQYF
. 16 . TRBJ2-5 TRBV2 TGTGCCAGCAGAATGGGGGCGCGAAGAGGGCAAGAGACCCAGTACTTC CASRMGARRGQETQYF
. 12 . TRBJ2-1 TRBV29-1 TGCAGCGTTCGCCAGGGCGGAAATGAGCAGTTCTTC CSVRQGGNEQFF
TRBD1 14 many TRBJ1-6 TRBV10-1 TGCGCCAGCAGTTACAGGGGGGAGGTTTCACCCCTCCACTTT CASSYRGEVSPLHF
. 13 . TRBJ2-2 TRBV7-8 TGTGCCAGCAGCTTAGTTGTGAGCGGGGAGCTGTTTTTT CASSLVVSGELFF
TRBD1 11 . TRBJ1-2 TRBV30 TGTGCCTGGAGTGAAGGGGGCGGCTACACCTTC CAWSEGGGYTF
. 12 . TRBJ1-2 TRBV7-2 TGTGCCAGCAGTAAAGATGCCTATGGCTACACCTTC CASSKDAYGYTF
. 12 . TRBJ2-7 TRBV6-7 TGTGCCAGCAGTTACTTAGGGGCCGAGCAGTACTTC CASSYLGAEQYF
. 14 . TRBJ1-6 TRBV19 TGTGCCAGTAGTATAACAGGGAACTATTCACCCCTCCACTTT CASSITGNYSPLHF
. 10 many TRBJ1-1 TRBV9 TGTGCCAGCAGCGGGACAGAAGCTTTCTTT CASSGTEAFF
TRBD2 19 many TRBJ2-5 TRBV15 TGTGCCACCAGCTTCTACCGAGCGGGAGGGCCTTGGGGGGAAGAGACCCAGTACTTC CATSFYRAGGPWGEETQYF
. 14 . TRBJ1-1 TRBV10-3 TGTGCCATCAGTGCTCCTGGGATGAGCACTGAAGCTTTCTTT CAISAPGMSTEAFF
. 13 . TRBJ2-2 TRBV29-1 TGCAGCGTTCGGTTGACAGGTCACGGGGAGCTGTTTTTT CSVRLTGHGELFF
. 15 . TRBJ2-5 TRBV5-1 TGCGCCAGCAGCTCGTTAGGCGGGGCGAGGGAGACCCAGTACTTC CASSSLGGARETQYF
. 11 . TRBJ2-1 TRBV19 TGTGCCAGTAGTATTGCCCAGGAGCAGTTCTTC CASSIAQEQFF
. 13 few TRBJ2-7 TRBV20-1 TGCAGTGCTAGTAGTGGGACTGGGTACGAGCAGTACTTC CSASSGTGYEQYF
. 13 many TRBJ1-1 TRBV5-1 TGCGCCAGCAGCTACTCAGGGCTACCTGAAGCTTTCTTT CASSYSGLPEAFF
TRBD1 13 . TRBJ2-1 TRBV24-1 TGTGCCACCCGGGACAGGGGGTACAATGAGCAGTTCTTC CATRDRGYNEQFF
. 10 many TRBJ2-2 TRBV6-2/TRBV6-3 TGTGCCAGCAGAGGGGGGGAGCTGTTTTTT CASRGGELFF
. 13 . TRBJ2-2 TRBV7-4 TGTGCCAGCAGCTTCAGAGACCCCGGGGAGCTGTTTTTT CASSFRDPGELFF
. 16 . TRBJ2-5 TRBV6-5 TGTGCCAGCAGTTACTCGGACAGCCGGTACCAAGAGACCCAGTACTTC CASSYSDSRYQETQYF
. 15 . TRBJ2-2 TRBV2 TGTGCCAGCAGTGACAGGGGGGACGACACCGGGGAGCTGTTTTTT CASSDRGDDTGELFF
. 16 . TRBJ1-6 TRBV19 TGTGCCAGTGGAGATTCCAGGGACTCCTATAATTCACCCCTCCACTTT CASGDSRDSYNSPLHF
TRBD2 15 . TRBJ2-7 TRBV7-7 TGTGCTAGCAGCCCAACGACTAGCGGGAGTGGCGAGCAGTACTTC CASSPTTSGSGEQYF
. 14 many TRBJ2-2 TRBV5-5 TGTGCCAGCAGCTTAGTACGAAGCACCGGGGAGCTGTTTTTT CASSLVRSTGELFF
TRBD2 15 . TRBJ2-1 TRBV7-8 TGTGCCAGCAGCCCTCTAGCGGGAGGATACAATGAGCAGTTCTTC CASSPLAGGYNEQFF
. 13 many TRBJ2-5 TRBV7-7 TGTGCTAGCAGCTTAGAGTGGGGAAGAGCCCAGTACTTC CASSLEWGRAQYF
. 11 once TRBJ2-7 TRBV15 TGTGCCACCGGCGTAGGACACGAGCAGTACTTC CATGVGHEQYF
TRBD1 14 many TRBJ1-2 TRBV7-9 TGTGCCAGCAGACCGGACAGGGGGCTCAATGGCTACACCTTC CASRPDRGLNGYTF
. 15 . TRBJ2-7 TRBV5-1 TGCGCCAGCAGCTTGGATCTTGGGGCAGGGCCCGAGCAGTACTTC CASSLDLGAGPEQYF
. 15 . TRBJ2-7 TRBV19 TGTGCCAGTAGTCCGCGGGACACTAGCTCCTACGAGCAGTACTTC CASSPRDTSSYEQYF
. 14 few TRBJ1-1 TRBV19 TGTGCCAGTAGTAAGCCAGGGGATAGGACTGAAGCTTTCTTT CASSKPGDRTEAFF
. 13 . TRBJ1-5 TRBV2 TGTGCCGGCCGAGGCCTGGGGGGTCAGCCCCAGCATTTT CAGRGLGGQPQHF
TRBD1 15 . TRBJ2-5 TRBV29-1 TGCAGCGGGACAGGGTCTGCGGCCAGAACAGAGACCCAGTACTTC CSGTGSAARTETQYF
TRBD1 15 many TRBJ2-3 TRBV6-1 TGTGCCAGCAGTGAAGAGTCAGGGGGTGCAGATACGCAGTATTTT CASSEESGGADTQYF
. 13 . TRBJ1-2 TRBV2 TGTGCCAGCAGCTTGACAAGTACCTATGGCTACACCTTC CASSLTSTYGYTF
. 16 . TRBJ2-2 TRBV24-1 TGTGCCACCAGTGATAAGGTCGACCGGAACACCGGGGAGCTGTTTTTT CATSDKVDRNTGELFF
. 13 few TRBJ1-1 TRBV24-1 TGTGCCACCAGTGAAGGTTTGAACACTGAAGCTTTCTTT CATSEGLNTEAFF
TRBD1 14 few TRBJ2-7 TRBV29-1 TGCAGCTTAGATCCCCCGACAGGGTCGGGAGAGCAGTACTTC CSLDPPTGSGEQYF
. 11 . TRBJ2-7 TRBV19 TGTGCCAGTAGTACAGGACACGAGCAGTACTTC CASSTGHEQYF
. 13 few TRBJ2-3 TRBV2 TGTGCCAGCACCGCCGGGACCACAGATACGCAGTATTTT CASTAGTTDTQYF
. 12 . TRBJ1-1 TRBV24-1 TGTGCCACCAGTGATCTACAGGGAAAAGCTTTCTTT CATSDLQGKAFF
. 14 . TRBJ1-2 TRBV29-1 TGCAGCGTTGAGGACCCTGAACTTAACTATGGCTACACCTTC CSVEDPELNYGYTF
. 15 . TRBJ2-5 TRBV7-2 TGTGCCAGCAGCCCCCGGACGACGAGTGGGGAGACCCAGTACTTC CASSPRTTSGETQYF
. 13 . TRBJ2-7 TRBV24-1 TGTGCCTGGAGTGTAGTCGAGGGAAACGAGCAGTACTTC CAWSVVEGNEQYF